The rows below give T cell receptor beta chains drawn from one sample of a study of T cell repertoires in cytomegalovirus infection. One entry per CDR3 protein results from TCRdb running MiXCR on the reads. Among a few hundred thousand distinct CDR3 sequences listed, 9.5% were seen once. Sequencing input: PBMCs. These receptors were collected from a human donor in good health (CMV status not recorded). Some clones in this sample may be carry-over from other donors' samples. Both conserved end residues are part of each CDR3. D genes are given only for firm matches. Not all rows give a size; the values are once, few, many and, for expanded clones, a class.

clone size: many
J gene: TRBJ1-1
V gene: TRBV28
D gene: .
CDR3 protein: CASSLEATVNTEAFF
CDR3 DNA: TGTGCCAGCAGTTTAGAGGCGACGGTCAACACTGAAGCTTTCTTT

clone size: many
J gene: TRBJ1-2
V gene: TRBV7-2
D gene: .
CDR3 protein: CASSFDRTNYGYTF
CDR3 DNA: TGTGCCAGCAGCTTCGACAGGACCAACTATGGCTACACCTTC

clone size: many
J gene: TRBJ2-3
V gene: TRBV6-4
D gene: TRBD2
CDR3 protein: CASSDGTSGSRTQYF
CDR3 DNA: TGTGCCAGCAGTGACGGGACTAGCGGGAGTCGTACGCAGTATTTT

clone size: .
J gene: TRBJ2-1
V gene: TRBV9
D gene: TRBD2
CDR3 protein: CASSGSGGGYNEQFF
CDR3 DNA: TGTGCCAGCAGCGGGTCGGGGGGTGGATACAATGAGCAGTTCTTC

clone size: .
J gene: TRBJ1-3
V gene: TRBV7-2
D gene: TRBD1
CDR3 protein: CASSLGQGRKNTIYF
CDR3 DNA: TGTGCCAGCAGCTTGGGACAGGGGAGGAAAAACACCATATATTTT

clone size: few
J gene: TRBJ1-2
V gene: TRBV29-1
D gene: TRBD1
CDR3 protein: CRDRDRDFYGYTF
CDR3 DNA: TGCAGGGACCGGGACAGGGACTTCTATGGCTACACCTTC

clone size: .
J gene: TRBJ2-7
V gene: TRBV6-5
D gene: .
CDR3 protein: CASGFGTYEQYF
CDR3 DNA: TGTGCCAGCGGCTTCGGGACCTACGAGCAGTACTTC

clone size: many
J gene: TRBJ2-1
V gene: TRBV7-3
D gene: TRBD2
CDR3 protein: CASSPLAGINNEQFF
CDR3 DNA: TGTGCCAGCAGCCCGCTAGCGGGCATAAACAATGAGCAGTTCTTC

clone size: many
J gene: TRBJ2-7
V gene: TRBV27
D gene: TRBD2
CDR3 protein: CASRASGSSYEQYF
CDR3 DNA: TGTGCCAGCAGGGCTAGCGGGAGTTCCTACGAGCAGTACTTC

clone size: .
J gene: TRBJ1-5
V gene: TRBV28
D gene: .
CDR3 protein: CASSFQGGMRPQHF
CDR3 DNA: TGTGCCAGCAGTTTCCAGGGCGGGATGAGGCCCCAGCATTTT

clone size: .
J gene: TRBJ2-7
V gene: TRBV7-6
D gene: .
CDR3 protein: CASSSGRIYEQYF
CDR3 DNA: TGTGCCAGCAGCTCGGGGAGGATTTACGAGCAGTACTTC

clone size: few
J gene: TRBJ1-1
V gene: TRBV7-3
D gene: .
CDR3 protein: CASSLGQGSNTEAFF
CDR3 DNA: TGTGCCAGCAGCCTAGGGCAGGGATCGAACACTGAAGCTTTCTTT

clone size: many
J gene: TRBJ1-2
V gene: TRBV7-2
D gene: .
CDR3 protein: CASSSGFNYGYTF
CDR3 DNA: TGTGCCAGCAGCTCAGGATTTAACTATGGCTACACCTTC

clone size: .
J gene: TRBJ2-7
V gene: TRBV25-1
D gene: .
CDR3 protein: CASSEFVEQYF
CDR3 DNA: TGTGCCAGCAGTGAATTTGTCGAGCAGTACTTC

clone size: .
J gene: TRBJ2-7
V gene: TRBV19
D gene: TRBD1
CDR3 protein: CASSTGTVSYEQYF
CDR3 DNA: TGTGCCAGTAGTACCGGGACAGTATCCTACGAGCAGTACTTC

clone size: many
J gene: TRBJ2-3
V gene: TRBV7-4
D gene: .
CDR3 protein: CASSTQIEEDTQYF
CDR3 DNA: TGTGCCAGCAGCACACAGATCGAGGAAGATACGCAGTATTTT

clone size: .
J gene: TRBJ2-7
V gene: TRBV4-3
D gene: .
CDR3 protein: CASSQEGQGNYEQYF
CDR3 DNA: TGCGCCAGCAGCCAAGAGGGGCAGGGAAACTACGAGCAGTACTTC

clone size: many
J gene: TRBJ2-1
V gene: TRBV4-2
D gene: .
CDR3 protein: CASSPGTTDNEQFF
CDR3 DNA: TGTGCCAGCAGCCCTGGGACCACCGACAATGAGCAGTTCTTC

clone size: many
J gene: TRBJ2-7
V gene: TRBV7-2
D gene: .
CDR3 protein: CASSLKNPYEQYF
CDR3 DNA: TGTGCCAGCAGCCTTAAAAATCCTTACGAGCAGTACTTC

clone size: few
J gene: TRBJ1-6
V gene: TRBV7-2
D gene: .
CDR3 protein: CASTGTRPNSPLHF
CDR3 DNA: TGTGCCAGCACCGGGACCCGCCCGAATTCACCCCTCCACTTT

clone size: .
J gene: TRBJ1-1
V gene: TRBV27
D gene: TRBD1
CDR3 protein: CASSSDRGITEAFF
CDR3 DNA: TGTGCCAGCAGTTCGGACAGGGGGATCACTGAAGCTTTCTTT

clone size: many
J gene: TRBJ2-5
V gene: TRBV20-1
D gene: .
CDR3 protein: CSANSQETQYF
CDR3 DNA: TGCAGTGCTAACAGCCAAGAGACCCAGTACTTC

clone size: many
J gene: TRBJ2-6
V gene: TRBV6-1
D gene: .
CDR3 protein: CASRHGTGSSGANVLTF
CDR3 DNA: TGTGCCAGCAGACACGGGACGGGAAGCTCTGGGGCCAACGTCCTGACTTTC